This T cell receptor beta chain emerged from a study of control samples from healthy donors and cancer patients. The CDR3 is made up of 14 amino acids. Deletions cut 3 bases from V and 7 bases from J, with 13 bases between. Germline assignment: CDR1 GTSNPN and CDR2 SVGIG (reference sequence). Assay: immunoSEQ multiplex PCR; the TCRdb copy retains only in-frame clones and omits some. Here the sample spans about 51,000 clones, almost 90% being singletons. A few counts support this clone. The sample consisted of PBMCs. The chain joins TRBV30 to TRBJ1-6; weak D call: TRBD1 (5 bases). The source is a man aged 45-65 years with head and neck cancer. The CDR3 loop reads CAWRDTGTNSPLHF. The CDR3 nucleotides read TGTGCCTGGAGGGATACAGGTACCAATTCACCCCTCCACTTT. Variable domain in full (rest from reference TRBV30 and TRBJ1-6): SQTIHQWPATLVQPVGSPLSLECTVEGTSNPNLYWYRQAAGRGLQLLFYSVGIGQISSEVPQNLSASRPQDRQFILSSKKLLLSDSGFYLCAWRDTGTNSPLHFGNGTRLTVT.